This T cell receptor beta chain was profiled in a study of memory CD4+ T cells and cytomegalovirus serostatus. This clone was found once. As yet, its antigen is unknown. Authors' data handling: After removing out-of-frame reads, approximately 2 million distinct TCRbeta sequences remained. Assay used: immunoSEQ multiplex PCR; TCRdb lists only in-frame clones, some missing. Clone size and the V and J calls come from that table; the DNA yielded D and trimming. The sample holds 50,000 to 65,000 clones, roughly three quarters seen once. The sort gate was single viable CD3+CD4+CD8-CD45RO+ cells for memory CD4+ T cells. After thawing, CD4+ T cells were positively selected. Study-wide points: Of about 150 reported CMV TCRbeta sequences, about 67 were found in memory CD4+ repertoires. Suggested: most of the CMV-linked TCR signature lies in CD4+ memory cells.

The clonotype was recovered from an adult in good health and CMV-seronegative. The sample was memory CD4+ T cells from blood.

Here the CDR3 DNA reads TGTGCCAGCAGCTTGGACAGATACTCTGGAAACACCATATATTTT. Amino acid sequence: CASSLDRYSGNTIYF. This chain connects TRBV5-4 to TRBJ1-3; D remains ambiguous. The germline V gene encodes CDR1 SGHNT and CDR2 YYREEE (reference sequence). Trimming cost V 0 bases and J 0 bases, with 7 bases left between them. The CDR3 is 15 residues long.